This T cell receptor (beta chain) was sequenced for a study of response to subunit inactivated influenza vaccine. V was trimmed by 4 bases and J by 0 bases, leaving 25 bases between them. The CDR3 is 20 residues long. Whole-study results and caveats: Every seasonal influenza vaccination brings in few new T cells, the authors suggested.

With respect to this clonotype: Its antigen remains unidentified.

TCRdb analysed the RT-PCR reads with MiXCR anew, one entry per CDR3 protein. In the table there are more than 400,000 distinct CDR3 sequences, roughly 9.8% of which are singletons. The source is a man between 45 and 60 years old who received an inactivated influenza vaccine. The material sequenced was PBMCs from blood, taken roughly 48 days after vaccination. The chain couples TRBV12-3 or TRBV12-4 to TRBJ2-1, with D perhaps TRBD1 or TRBD2 (5 bases each). The CDR3 reads CASSSVGISGTLSSYNEQFF. The CDR3, as DNA: TGTGCCAGCAGTTCAGTAGGGATATCCGGGACGCTTAGCTCCTACAATGAGCAGTTCTTC.